The rows below give T cell receptor beta chains drawn from one sample of a study of identical twins. TCRdb reanalysed the 5' RACE reads using MiXCR and keeps one entry per CDR3 protein. The sample has hundreds of thousands of distinct CDR3 sequences; approximately 21% are singletons. These records were also assigned to another study, of T cells expressing NK-cell markers.

Sequenced: PBMCs. The receptors stem from a woman younger than 30 in good health. CDR3s include the opening cysteine and the closing phenylalanine or tryptophan. The D gene is left open where the match is weak. Clone size is stated in some rows and not others, as once, few, many or a class when expanded.

cdr3_aa | cdr3_nt | d_call | j_call | v_call | cdr3_length | clone_size
CASSPGTGTYGYTF | TGTGCCAGCAGCCCCGGGACAGGGACGTATGGCTACACCTTC | TRBD1 | TRBJ1-2 | TRBV12-3/TRBV12-4 | 14 | many
CASNPRGAEPSQETQYF | TGTGCCAGCAACCCACGGGGGGCAGAACCTTCCCAAGAGACCCAGTACTTC | - | TRBJ2-5 | TRBV6-4 | 17 | -
CASSYQTGGSLETQYF | TGCGCCAGCAGCTATCAGACAGGGGGCTCCTTAGAGACCCAGTACTTC | TRBD1 | TRBJ2-5 | TRBV5-1 | 16 | few
CASSVGRQQETQYF | TGTGCCAGCAGCGTAGGAAGGCAACAAGAGACCCAGTACTTC | - | TRBJ2-5 | TRBV9 | 14 | -
CASSLRTVNEQFF | TGTGCCAGCAGCCTTAGGACTGTCAATGAGCAGTTCTTC | - | TRBJ2-1 | TRBV3-1 | 13 | many
CSAIDTLQSYEQYF | TGCAGTGCGATAGACACCTTACAATCCTACGAGCAGTACTTC | - | TRBJ2-7 | TRBV20-1 | 14 | few
CSVSPPRGNEAFF | TGCAGTGTCAGTCCTCCGAGGGGAAATGAAGCTTTCTTT | - | TRBJ1-1 | TRBV20-1 | 13 | -
CAISGGAGTHEQYF | TGTGCCATCAGTGGAGGGGCAGGGACCCACGAGCAGTACTTC | - | TRBJ2-7 | TRBV10-3 | 14 | -
CASSWDRNQPQHF | TGTGCCAGCAGCTGGGACAGGAATCAGCCCCAGCATTTT | TRBD1 | TRBJ1-5 | TRBV7-9 | 13 | many
CASSQDRWRAGGDTQYF | TGCGCCAGCAGCCAAGATAGATGGAGGGCCGGTGGAGATACGCAGTATTTT | - | TRBJ2-3 | TRBV4-3 | 17 | few
CASSPSFSSYEQYF | TGTGCCAGCAGCCCTTCTTTTAGCTCCTACGAGCAGTACTTC | - | TRBJ2-7 | TRBV7-9 | 14 | -
CASSEHGSTDTQYF | TGCGCCAGCAGTGAACACGGAAGCACAGATACGCAGTATTTT | - | TRBJ2-3 | TRBV5-1 | 14 | once
CASSVGLRETQYF | TGTGCCAGCAGCGTGGGACTACGGGAGACCCAGTACTTC | TRBD2 | TRBJ2-5 | TRBV11-2 | 13 | -
CASSETGVTYEQYF | TGTGCCAGCAGCGAGACGGGAGTCACGTACGAGCAGTACTTC | - | TRBJ2-7 | TRBV9 | 14 | -
CASSEWEREGRSAGELFF | TGTGCCAGCAGTGAATGGGAGCGGGAGGGCCGATCGGCCGGGGAGCTGTTTTTT | TRBD2 | TRBJ2-2 | TRBV25-1 | 18 | few
CASSPPKGMKTQYF | TGTGCCAGCTCACCACCGAAGGGCATGAAGACCCAGTACTTC | - | TRBJ2-5 | TRBV18 | 14 | few
CASSSGKETQYF | TGTGCCAGCAGTTCAGGGAAGGAGACGCAGTATTTT | - | TRBJ2-3 | TRBV12-3/TRBV12-4 | 12 | -
CASSLGVSLSGANVLTF | TGCGCCAGCAGCTTGGGGGTTTCATTGTCCGGGGCCAACGTCCTGACTTTC | - | TRBJ2-6 | TRBV5-1 | 17 | -
CASSHRLGGALIYNEQFF | TGCGCCAGCAGCCATCGGTTGGGGGGAGCCCTCATTTACAATGAGCAGTTCTTC | - | TRBJ2-1 | TRBV4-1 | 18 | -
CSANRGYEQYF | TGCAGTGCTAACCGGGGATACGAGCAGTACTTC | - | TRBJ2-7 | TRBV20-1 | 11 | -
CAPKKIGGNYEQYF | TGTGCCCCAAAAAAAATCGGGGGGAACTACGAGCAGTACTTC | - | TRBJ2-7 | TRBV12-2 | 14 | few
CASSIEPSSYEQYF | TGCGCCAGCAGCATCGAACCCAGCTCCTACGAGCAGTACTTC | - | TRBJ2-7 | TRBV5-1 | 14 | -
CASSVVGGNGYTF | TGTGCCAGCAGCGTAGTTGGCGGCAATGGCTACACCTTC | - | TRBJ1-2 | TRBV9 | 13 | -
CSARQPVSMNTEAFF | TGCAGTGCTAGACAGCCCGTTTCCATGAACACTGAAGCTTTCTTT | - | TRBJ1-1 | TRBV20-1 | 15 | -
CASSLASRGGGYTF | TGTGCCAGCAGCTTAGCGAGCAGGGGAGGCGGCTACACCTTC | - | TRBJ1-2 | TRBV7-2 | 14 | many
CASSLAPGLAGSEQFF | TGTGCCAGCAGCCTGGCCCCGGGACTAGCGGGAAGTGAGCAGTTCTTC | TRBD2 | TRBJ2-1 | TRBV3-1 | 16 | few
CSAPDRVNTEAFF | TGCAGTGCACCGGACAGGGTGAACACTGAAGCTTTCTTT | TRBD1 | TRBJ1-1 | TRBV20-1 | 13 | many
CASSPRSNGQPQHF | TGTGCCAGCAGCCCTCGATCCAACGGGCAGCCCCAGCATTTT | - | TRBJ1-5 | TRBV27 | 14 | many
CASSRNRGHIQYF | TGTGCCAGCAGCCGAAACAGGGGCCACATTCAGTACTTC | TRBD1 | TRBJ2-4 | TRBV12-3/TRBV12-4 | 13 | few
CASSPQQRLASYEQYF | TGTGCCAGCTCACCACAGCAGCGCCTGGCCTCCTACGAGCAGTACTTC | - | TRBJ2-7 | TRBV18 | 16 | few
CATQVAKGTGELFF | TGTGCCACCCAAGTCGCAAAGGGCACCGGGGAGCTGTTTTTT | - | TRBJ2-2 | TRBV19 | 14 | -
CASSQELGTKEEQFF | TGCGCCAGCAGCCAAGAATTGGGTACAAAGGAGGAGCAGTTCTTC | - | TRBJ2-1 | TRBV4-3 | 15 | few
CASSSTTGRHYEQYF | TGTGCCAGCAGCTCCACGACCGGCCGGCACTACGAGCAGTACTTC | - | TRBJ2-7 | TRBV7-9 | 15 | -
CSARASSGGGVEQFF | TGCAGTGCTAGAGCTTCTAGCGGCGGCGGGGTTGAGCAGTTCTTC | TRBD2 | TRBJ2-1 | TRBV20-1 | 15 | few
CSATSLGEQFF | TGCAGTGCTACGAGTCTCGGGGAGCAGTTCTTC | - | TRBJ2-1 | TRBV20-1 | 11 | few
CASSLGRDRLADTQYF | TGTGCCAGCAGCTTAGGGCGCGATCGTCTGGCAGATACGCAGTATTTT | - | TRBJ2-3 | TRBV7-9 | 16 | few
CASSWDREINYGYTF | TGTGCCAGCAGCTGGGACAGGGAGATTAACTATGGCTACACCTTC | TRBD1 | TRBJ1-2 | TRBV7-9 | 15 | -